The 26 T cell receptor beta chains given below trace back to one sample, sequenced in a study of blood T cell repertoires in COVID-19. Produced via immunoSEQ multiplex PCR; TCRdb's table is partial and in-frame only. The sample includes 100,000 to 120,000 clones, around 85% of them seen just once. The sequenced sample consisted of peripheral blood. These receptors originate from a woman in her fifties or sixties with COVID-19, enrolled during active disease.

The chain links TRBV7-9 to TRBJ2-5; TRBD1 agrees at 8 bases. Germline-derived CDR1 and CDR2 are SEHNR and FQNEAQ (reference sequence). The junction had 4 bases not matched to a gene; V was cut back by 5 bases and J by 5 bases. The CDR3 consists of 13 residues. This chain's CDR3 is CASSGQGRETQYF. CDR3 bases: TGTGCCAGCAGCGGACAGGGAAGGGAGACCCAGTACTTC.

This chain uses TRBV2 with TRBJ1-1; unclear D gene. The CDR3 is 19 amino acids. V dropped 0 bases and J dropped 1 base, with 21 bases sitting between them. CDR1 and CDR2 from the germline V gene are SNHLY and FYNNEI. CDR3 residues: CASSEALEGSGLENTEAFF. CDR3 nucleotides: TGTGCCAGCAGTGAAGCGCTCGAAGGGTCGGGGTTGGAGAACACTGAAGCTTTCTTT. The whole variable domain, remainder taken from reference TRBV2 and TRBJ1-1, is EPEVTQTPSHQVTQMGQEVILRCVPISNHLYFYWYRQILGQKVEFLVSFYNNEISEKSEIFDDQFSVERPDGSNFTLKIRSTKLEDSAMYFCASSEALEGSGLENTEAFFGQGTRLTVV.

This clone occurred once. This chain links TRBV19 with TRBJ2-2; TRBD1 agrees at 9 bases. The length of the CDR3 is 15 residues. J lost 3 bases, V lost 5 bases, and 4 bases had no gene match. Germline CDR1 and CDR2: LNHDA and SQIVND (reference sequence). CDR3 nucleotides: TGTGCCAGTAGTGCAGGGACAGGGTACACCGGGGAGCTGTTTTTT. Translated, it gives CASSAGTGYTGELFF.

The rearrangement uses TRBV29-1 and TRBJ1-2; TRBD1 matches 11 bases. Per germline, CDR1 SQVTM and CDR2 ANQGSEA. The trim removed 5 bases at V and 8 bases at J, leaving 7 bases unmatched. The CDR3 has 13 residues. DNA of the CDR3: TGCAGCGTTCAGCAGGACAGGGGGCTGGGCTACACCTTC. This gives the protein CSVQQDRGLGYTF.

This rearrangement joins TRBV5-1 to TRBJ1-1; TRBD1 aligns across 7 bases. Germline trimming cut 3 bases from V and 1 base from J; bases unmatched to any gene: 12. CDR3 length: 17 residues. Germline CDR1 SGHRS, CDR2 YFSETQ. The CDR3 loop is CASSSTGLGMGNTEAFF. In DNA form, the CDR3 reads TGCGCCAGCAGCTCGACAGGGCTGGGTATGGGGAACACTGAAGCTTTCTTT. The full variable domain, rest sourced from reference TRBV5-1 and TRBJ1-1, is KAGVTQTPRYLIKTRGQQVTLSCSPISGHRSVSWYQQTPGQGLQFLFEYFSETQRNKGNFPGRFSGRQFSNSRSEMNVSTLELGDSALYLCASSSTGLGMGNTEAFFGQGTRLTVV.

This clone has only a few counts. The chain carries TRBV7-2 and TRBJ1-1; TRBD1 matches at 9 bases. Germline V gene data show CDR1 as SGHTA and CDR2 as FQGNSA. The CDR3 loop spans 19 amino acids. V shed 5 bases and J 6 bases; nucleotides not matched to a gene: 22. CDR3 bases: TGTGCCAGCAGCCCTCCTCGCATGGGACAGGGTTTTTACGTCTCTGAAGCTTTCTTT. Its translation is CASSPPRMGQGFYVSEAFF. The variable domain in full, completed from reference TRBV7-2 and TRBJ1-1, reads GAGVSQSPSNKVTEKGKDVELRCDPISGHTALYWYRQSLGQGLEFLIYFQGNSAPDKSGLPSDRFSAERTGGSVSTLTIQRTQQEDSAVYLCASSPPRMGQGFYVSEAFFGQGTRLTVV.

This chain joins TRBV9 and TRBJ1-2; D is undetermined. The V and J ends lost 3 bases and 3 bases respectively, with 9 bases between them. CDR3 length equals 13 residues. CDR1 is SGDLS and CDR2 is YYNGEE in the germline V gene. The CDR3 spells CASSGEIYYGYTF. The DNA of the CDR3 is TGTGCCAGCAGCGGGGAGATCTACTATGGCTACACCTTC.

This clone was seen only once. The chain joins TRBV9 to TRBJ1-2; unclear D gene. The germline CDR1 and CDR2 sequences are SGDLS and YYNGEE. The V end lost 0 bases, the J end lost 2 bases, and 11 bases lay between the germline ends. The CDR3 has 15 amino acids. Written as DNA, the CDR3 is TGTGCCAGCAGCGTAGCGAGCTCTTTGAACTATGGCTACACCTTC. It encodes CASSVASSLNYGYTF.

CDR3 nucleotide sequence: TGTGCCAGCAGCCGAGTCCTCGGGACAGCCGACAATGAGCAGTTCTTC. Its translation: CASSRVLGTADNEQFF. The chain combines TRBV5-4 with TRBJ2-1; TRBD1 agrees at 7 bases. The CDR3 contains 16 residues. Trimming cost V 4 bases and J 5 bases; bases outside gene matches: 12. Germline V lookup: CDR1 SGHNT, CDR2 YYREEE (reference sequence).

CDR3 amino acids: CASRTGTSGANVLTF. CDR3 nucleotides: TGTGCCAGTAGGACAGGTACCTCTGGGGCCAACGTCCTGACTTTC. The V call is TRBV19, the J call TRBJ2-6; D perhaps matches TRBD1 (6 bases). The V gene lost 6 bases and the J gene lost 0 bases, with 9 bases spanning the gap. Germline loops: CDR1 LNHDA, CDR2 SQIVND (reference sequence). The CDR3 length is 15 residues.

Here the CDR3 DNA reads TGTGCCAGCTCACCGCCGGGACAGACACTTTCGGGAGTAAGCGGCTACACCTTC. Protein sequence: CASSPPGQTLSGVSGYTF. The chain links TRBV18 to TRBJ1-2; 7 bases map to TRBD1. The V gene's germline CDR1 is KGHSH and CDR2 LQKENI. The CDR3 totals 18 residues. Trimming took 3 bases from V and 8 from J; bases not matched to a gene: 21.

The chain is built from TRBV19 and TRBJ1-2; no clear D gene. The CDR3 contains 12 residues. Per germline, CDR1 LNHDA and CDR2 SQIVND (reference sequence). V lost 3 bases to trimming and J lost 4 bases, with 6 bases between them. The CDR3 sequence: CASSISLYGYTF. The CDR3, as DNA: TGTGCCAGTAGTATCTCCCTCTATGGCTACACCTTC. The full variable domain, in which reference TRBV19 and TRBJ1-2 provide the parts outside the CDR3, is DGGITQSPKYLFRKEGQNVTLSCEQNLNHDAMYWYRQDPGQGLRLIYYSQIVNDFQKGDIAEGYSVSREKKESFPLTVTSAQKNPTAFYLCASSISLYGYTFGSGTRLTVV.

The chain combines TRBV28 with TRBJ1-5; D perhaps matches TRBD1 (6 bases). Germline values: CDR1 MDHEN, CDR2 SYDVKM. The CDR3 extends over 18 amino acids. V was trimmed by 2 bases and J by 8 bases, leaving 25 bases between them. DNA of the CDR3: TGTGCCAGCAGTTTAGGGGTCTGGAGAAGGGGAGGGGGAAAGCCCCAGCATTTT. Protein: CASSLGVWRRGGGKPQHF.

The CDR3 region has the DNA TGTGCCAGCAGTTTATCCAAGGGCGGGGGATACGAGCAGTACTTC. Translated, it gives CASSLSKGGGYEQYF. The V call is TRBV6-5, the J call TRBJ2-7, with 7 bases aligning to TRBD2. V dropped 4 bases and J dropped 4; count of bases not matched to a gene: 10. The CDR3 has 15 amino acids. Germline CDR1 reads MNHEY; CDR2 reads SVGAGI.

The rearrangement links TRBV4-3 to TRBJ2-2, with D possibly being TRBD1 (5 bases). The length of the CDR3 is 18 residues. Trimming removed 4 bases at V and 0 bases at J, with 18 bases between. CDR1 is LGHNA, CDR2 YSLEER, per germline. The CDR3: CASSPSVPGHSNTGELFF. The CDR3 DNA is TGCGCCAGCAGCCCCTCGGTACCAGGACACTCGAACACCGGGGAGCTGTTTTTT.

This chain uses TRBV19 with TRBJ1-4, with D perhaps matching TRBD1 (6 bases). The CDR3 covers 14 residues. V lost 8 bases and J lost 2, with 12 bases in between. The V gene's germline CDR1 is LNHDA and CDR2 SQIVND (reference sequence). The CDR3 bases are TGTGCCAGTTCGGAAGACAGGACTAATGAAAAACTGTTTTTT. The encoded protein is CASSEDRTNEKLFF.

CDR3: CASSAWDRAGGYTF. The CDR3 DNA reads TGTGCCAGCAGCGCCTGGGACAGGGCGGGTGGCTACACCTTC. V and J are TRBV9 and TRBJ1-2; 9 bases align to TRBD1. CDR1 is SGDLS, CDR2 YYNGEE, per germline. CDR3 size: 14 residues. With V trimmed by 3 bases and J by 7 bases, 7 bases remained unmatched. Drawing the rest from reference TRBV9 and TRBJ1-2, the complete variable domain is DSGVTQTPKHLITATGQRVTLRCSPRSGDLSVYWYQQSLDQGLQFLIQYYNGEERAKGNILERFSAQQFPDLHSELNLSSLELGDSALYFCASSAWDRAGGYTFGSGTRLTVV.

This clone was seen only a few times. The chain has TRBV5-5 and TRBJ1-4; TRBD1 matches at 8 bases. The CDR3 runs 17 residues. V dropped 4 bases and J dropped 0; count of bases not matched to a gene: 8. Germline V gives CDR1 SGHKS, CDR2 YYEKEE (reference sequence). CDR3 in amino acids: CASSPQAGGTTNEKLFF. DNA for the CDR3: TGTGCCAGCAGCCCCCAGGCAGGGGGCACAACTAATGAAAAACTGTTTTTT.

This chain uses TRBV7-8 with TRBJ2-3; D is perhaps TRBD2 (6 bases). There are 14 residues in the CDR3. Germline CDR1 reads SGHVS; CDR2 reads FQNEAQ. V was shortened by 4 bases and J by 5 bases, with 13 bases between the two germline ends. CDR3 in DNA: TGTGCCAGCAGCTCCCCGACTAGAAGAGATACGCAGTATTTT. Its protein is CASSSPTRRDTQYF.

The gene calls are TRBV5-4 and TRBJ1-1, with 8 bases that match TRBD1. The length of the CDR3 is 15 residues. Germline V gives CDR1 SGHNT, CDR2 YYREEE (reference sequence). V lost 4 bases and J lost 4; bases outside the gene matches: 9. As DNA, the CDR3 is TGTGCCAGCAGCGGATGGACAGGGAGAGGCACTGAAGCTTTCTTT. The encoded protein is CASSGWTGRGTEAFF.

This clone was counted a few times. CDR3 bases: TGCGCCAGCGGCCCCTGGGGACAGGGCACTGAAGCTTTCTTT. The encoded protein is CASGPWGQGTEAFF. The chain has TRBV5-1 and TRBJ1-1, with 9 bases matching TRBD1. Germline CDR1 SGHRS, CDR2 YFSETQ. This CDR3 spans 14 amino acids. Trimming removed 7 bases from V and 4 bases from J; junction bases left unmatched: 8. Combining the CDR3 with reference TRBV5-1 and TRBJ1-1 gives the whole variable domain KAGVTQTPRYLIKTRGQQVTLSCSPISGHRSVSWYQQTPGQGLQFLFEYFSETQRNKGNFPGRFSGRQFSNSRSEMNVSTLELGDSALYLCASGPWGQGTEAFFGQGTRLTVV.

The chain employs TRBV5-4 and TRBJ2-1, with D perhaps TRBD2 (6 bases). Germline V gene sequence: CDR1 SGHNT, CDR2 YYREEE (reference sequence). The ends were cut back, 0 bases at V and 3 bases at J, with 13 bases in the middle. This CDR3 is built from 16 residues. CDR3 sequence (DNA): TGTGCCAGCAGCTTGGCCGGCGGCGGGGACTACAATGAGCAGTTCTTC. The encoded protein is CASSLAGGGDYNEQFF.

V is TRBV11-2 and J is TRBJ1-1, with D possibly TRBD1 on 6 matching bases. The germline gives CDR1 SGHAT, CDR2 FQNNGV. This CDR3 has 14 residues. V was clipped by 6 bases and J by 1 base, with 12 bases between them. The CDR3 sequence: CASRRTGRNTEAFF. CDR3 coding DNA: TGTGCCAGCAGACGCACAGGGAGGAACACTGAAGCTTTCTTT.

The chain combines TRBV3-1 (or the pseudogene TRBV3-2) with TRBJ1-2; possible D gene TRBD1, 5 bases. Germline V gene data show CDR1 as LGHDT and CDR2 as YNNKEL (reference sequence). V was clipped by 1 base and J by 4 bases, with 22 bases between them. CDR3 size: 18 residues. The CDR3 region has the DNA TGTGCCAGCAGCCAAGGAGTATCCCCCCTAGTCAGGGTCTATGGCTACACCTTC. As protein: CASSQGVSPLVRVYGYTF.

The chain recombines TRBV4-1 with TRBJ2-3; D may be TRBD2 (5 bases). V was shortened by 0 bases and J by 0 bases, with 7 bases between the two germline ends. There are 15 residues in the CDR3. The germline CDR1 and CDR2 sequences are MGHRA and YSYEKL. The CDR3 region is CASSQDRTSTDTQYF. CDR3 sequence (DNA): TGCGCCAGCAGCCAAGACAGGACTAGCACAGATACGCAGTATTTT.

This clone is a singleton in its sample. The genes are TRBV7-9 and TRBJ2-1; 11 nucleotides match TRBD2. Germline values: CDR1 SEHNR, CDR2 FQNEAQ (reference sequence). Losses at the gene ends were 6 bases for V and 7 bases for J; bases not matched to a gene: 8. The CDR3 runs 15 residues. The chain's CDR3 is CASSFLPSGGNEQFF. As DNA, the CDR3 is TGTGCCAGCAGTTTCTTACCTAGCGGGGGGAATGAGCAGTTCTTC.